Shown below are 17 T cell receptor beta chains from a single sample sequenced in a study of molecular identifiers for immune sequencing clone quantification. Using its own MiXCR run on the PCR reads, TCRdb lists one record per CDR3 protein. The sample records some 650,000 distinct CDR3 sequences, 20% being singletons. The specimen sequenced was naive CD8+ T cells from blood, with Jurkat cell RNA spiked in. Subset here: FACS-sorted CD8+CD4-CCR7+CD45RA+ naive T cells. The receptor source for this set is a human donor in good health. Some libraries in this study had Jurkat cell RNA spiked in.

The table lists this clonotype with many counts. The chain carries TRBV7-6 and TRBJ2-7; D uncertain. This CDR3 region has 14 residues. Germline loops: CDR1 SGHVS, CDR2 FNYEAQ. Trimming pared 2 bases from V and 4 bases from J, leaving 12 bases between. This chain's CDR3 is CASSLLGPGYEQYF. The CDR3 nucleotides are TGTGCCAGCAGCTTACTGGGTCCTGGGTACGAGCAGTACTTC.

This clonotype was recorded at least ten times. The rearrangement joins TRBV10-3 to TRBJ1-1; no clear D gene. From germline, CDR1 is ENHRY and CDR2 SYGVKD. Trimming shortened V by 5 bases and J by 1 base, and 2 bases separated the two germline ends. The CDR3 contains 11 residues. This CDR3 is CAISQNTEAFF. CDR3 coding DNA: TGTGCCATCAGTCAGAACACTGAAGCTTTCTTT.

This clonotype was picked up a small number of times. The CDR3 nucleotides are TGCGCCAGCAGCCAAGATTTGTATAGGGACACCATCCCTGGTTATCAAGAGCAGTACTTC. It translates to CASSQDLYRDTIPGYQEQYF. The rearrangement links TRBV4-3 to TRBJ2-7; TRBD1 is a possible D gene (6 bases). The CDR3 sequence is 20 residues long. From germline, CDR1 is LGHNA and CDR2 YSLEER. Trimming took off 0 bases at V and 7 bases at J, with 31 bases between the two ends.

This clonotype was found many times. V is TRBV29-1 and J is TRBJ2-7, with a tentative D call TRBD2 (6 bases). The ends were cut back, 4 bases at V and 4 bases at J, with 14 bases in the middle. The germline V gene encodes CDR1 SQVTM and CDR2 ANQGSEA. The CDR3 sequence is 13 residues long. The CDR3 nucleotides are TGCAGCGTTGTCGGGGGAAAGCATTACGAGCAGTACTTC. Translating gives CSVVGGKHYEQYF.

The CDR3 nucleotides are TGTGCCAGCAGCCAAGGACTTGCAGGGGACAGCAATCAGCCCCAGCATTTT. Translation: CASSQGLAGDSNQPQHF. This chain joins TRBV4-2 and TRBJ1-5, with a tentative D call TRBD1 (6 bases). The CDR3 spans 17 residues. The V gene's germline CDR1 is LGHNA and CDR2 YNFKEQ. The ends were cut back, 1 base at V and 1 base at J, with 14 bases in the middle.

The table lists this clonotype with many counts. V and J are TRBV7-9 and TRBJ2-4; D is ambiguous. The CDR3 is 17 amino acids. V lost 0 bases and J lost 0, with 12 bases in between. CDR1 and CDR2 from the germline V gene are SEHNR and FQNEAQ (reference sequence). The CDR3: CASSLATYGVAKNIQYF. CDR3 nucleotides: TGTGCCAGCAGCTTAGCGACATACGGAGTAGCCAAAAACATTCAGTACTTC.

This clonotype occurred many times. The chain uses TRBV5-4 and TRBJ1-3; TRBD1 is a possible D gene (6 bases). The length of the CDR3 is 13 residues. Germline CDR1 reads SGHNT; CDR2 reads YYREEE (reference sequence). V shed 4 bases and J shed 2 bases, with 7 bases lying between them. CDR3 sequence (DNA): TGTGCCAGCAGCACAGGGCCTGGAAACACCATATATTTT. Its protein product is CASSTGPGNTIYF.

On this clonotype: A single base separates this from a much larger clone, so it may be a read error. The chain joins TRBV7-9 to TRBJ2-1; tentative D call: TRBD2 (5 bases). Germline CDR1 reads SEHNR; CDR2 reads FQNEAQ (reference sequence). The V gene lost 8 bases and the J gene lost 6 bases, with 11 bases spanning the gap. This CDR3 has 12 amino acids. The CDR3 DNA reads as TGTGCCAGCGAGCCGGGAAGCAATGAGCAGTTCTTC. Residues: CASEPGSNEQFF.

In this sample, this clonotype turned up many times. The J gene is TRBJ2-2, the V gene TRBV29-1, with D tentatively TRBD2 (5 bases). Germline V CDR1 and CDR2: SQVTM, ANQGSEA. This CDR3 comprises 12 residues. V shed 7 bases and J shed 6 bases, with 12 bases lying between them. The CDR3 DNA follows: TGCAGCGCCTCAGAGGGCCCCGGGGAGCTGTTTTTT. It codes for CSASEGPGELFF.

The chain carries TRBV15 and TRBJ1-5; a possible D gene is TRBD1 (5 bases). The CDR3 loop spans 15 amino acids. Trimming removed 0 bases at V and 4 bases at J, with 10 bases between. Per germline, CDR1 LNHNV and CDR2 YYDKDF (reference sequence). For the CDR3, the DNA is TGTGCCACCAGCAGAGATGGGGAGGGGAATCAGCCCCAGCATTTT. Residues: CATSRDGEGNQPQHF. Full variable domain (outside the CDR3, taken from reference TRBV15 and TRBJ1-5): DAMVIQNPRYQVTQFGKPVTLSCSQTLNHNVMYWYQQKSSQAPKLLFHYYDKDFNNEADTPDNFQSRRPNTSFCFLDIRSPGLGDTAMYLCATSRDGEGNQPQHFGDGTRLSIL.

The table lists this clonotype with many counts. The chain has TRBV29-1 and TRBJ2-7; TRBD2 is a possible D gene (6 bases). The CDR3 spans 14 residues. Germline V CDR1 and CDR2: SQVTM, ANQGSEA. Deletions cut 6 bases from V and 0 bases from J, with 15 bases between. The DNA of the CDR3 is TGCAGCGTGGAATGGGGGGAGTCCTCCTACGAGCAGTACTTC. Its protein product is CSVEWGESSYEQYF.

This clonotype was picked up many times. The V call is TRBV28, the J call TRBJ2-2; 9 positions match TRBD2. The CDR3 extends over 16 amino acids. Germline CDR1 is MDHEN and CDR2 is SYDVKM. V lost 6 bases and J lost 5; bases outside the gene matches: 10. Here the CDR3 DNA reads TGTGCCAGCAGCCCTAGGCCGGGACTAGCAACCGGGGAGCTGTTTTTT. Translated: CASSPRPGLATGELFF.

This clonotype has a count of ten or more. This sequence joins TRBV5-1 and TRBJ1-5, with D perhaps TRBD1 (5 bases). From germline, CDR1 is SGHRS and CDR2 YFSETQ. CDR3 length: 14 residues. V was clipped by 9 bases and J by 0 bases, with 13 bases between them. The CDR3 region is CANTRTRSNQPQHF. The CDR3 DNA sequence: TGCGCCAACACACGGACACGTAGCAATCAGCCCCAGCATTTT.

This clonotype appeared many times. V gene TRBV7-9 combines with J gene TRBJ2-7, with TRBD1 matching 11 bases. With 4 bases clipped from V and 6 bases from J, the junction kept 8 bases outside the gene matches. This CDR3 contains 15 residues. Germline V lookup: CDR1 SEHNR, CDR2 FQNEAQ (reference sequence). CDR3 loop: CASSYPGQGVGEQYF. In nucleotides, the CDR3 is TGTGCCAGCAGCTACCCGGGACAGGGGGTCGGCGAGCAGTACTTC.

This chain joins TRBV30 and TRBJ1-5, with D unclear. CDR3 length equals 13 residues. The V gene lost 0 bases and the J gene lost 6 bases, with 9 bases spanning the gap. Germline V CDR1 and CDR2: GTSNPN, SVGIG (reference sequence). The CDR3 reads CAWSVAGGQPQHF. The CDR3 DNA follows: TGTGCCTGGAGTGTAGCAGGTGGTCAGCCCCAGCATTTT.

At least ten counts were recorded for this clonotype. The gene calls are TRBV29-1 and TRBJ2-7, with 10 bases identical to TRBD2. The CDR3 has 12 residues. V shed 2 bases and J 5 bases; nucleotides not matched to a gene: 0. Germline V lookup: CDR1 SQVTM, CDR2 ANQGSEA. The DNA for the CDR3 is TGCAGCGTTGAAACTAGCGGGGACGAGCAGTACTTC. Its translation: CSVETSGDEQYF.

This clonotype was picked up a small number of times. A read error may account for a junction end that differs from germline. The CDR3 loop reads CASSHRGETGPTYERYF. The CDR3 DNA sequence: TGTGCCAGCAGCCACAGAGGGGAGACAGGGCCCACCTACGAGCGGTACTTC. The chain carries TRBV4-2 and TRBJ2-7; 7 nucleotides match TRBD1. The CDR3 length is 17 residues. Looked up from germline, CDR1 is LGHNA and CDR2 is YNFKEQ.